One sample yielded the 22 T cell receptor beta chains listed below, sequenced in a study of post-analysis software for immune sequencing data. Findings of the study overall: Patients had higher frequencies than controls of roughly five TRBV segments, including TRBV5-6, TRBV5-1 and TRBV20-1.

Their recognized antigens are unknown. Unique molecular identifiers had been added to the TCR beta cDNA libraries. TCRdb re-called the PCR reads through MiXCR, storing one row per CDR3 protein. The sample carries roughly 600,000 distinct CDR3 sequences, around 40% recorded once. Material: blood. These receptors all come from a girl aged 10-17 years with multiple sclerosis.

This clonotype came up many times. V is TRBV12-3 or TRBV12-4 and J is TRBJ2-3, with D uncertain. Trimming took 6 bases from V and 5 from J, leaving 21 bases between them. This CDR3 spans 16 amino acids. CDR3 in amino acids: CASSPISQSLVDTQYF. DNA for the CDR3: TGTGCCAGCAGCCCGATCAGCCAGTCCCTGGTAGATACGCAGTATTTT.

V usage is TRBV6-6 and J usage is TRBJ1-1; no clear D gene. Trimming took off 2 bases at V and 8 bases at J, with 6 bases between the two ends. The CDR3 has 11 residues. Per the germline V gene, CDR1 is MNHNY and CDR2 is SVGAGI (reference sequence). The CDR3 sequence: CASSYRAEAFF. As DNA, the CDR3 is TGTGCCAGCAGTTACAGGGCCGAAGCTTTCTTT.

The V and J genes are TRBV20-1 and TRBJ2-1, with TRBD2 matching 9 bases. Losses at the gene ends were 8 bases for V and 6 bases for J; bases not matched to a gene: 8. The length of the CDR3 is 13 residues. Germline CDR1 reads DFQATT; CDR2 reads SNEGSKA (reference sequence). The CDR3 nucleotides are TGCAGTCATAGCGGGGGCCTCTTCAATGAGCAGTTCTTC. This encodes CSHSGGLFNEQFF.

This clonotype was seen a few times. This chain joins TRBV12-3 or TRBV12-4 and TRBJ1-1, with D unresolved. This CDR3 is built from 12 residues. V lost 3 bases to trimming and J lost 10 bases, with 12 bases between them. The CDR3 nucleotides read TGTGCCAGCAGTTTGCCCACAAGGAGAGCTTTCTTT. It is translated as CASSLPTRRAFF.

This clonotype occurred a few times. V and J are TRBV7-9 and TRBJ2-1, with 9 positions matching TRBD1. Germline loops: CDR1 SEHNR, CDR2 FQNEAQ (reference sequence). The trim removed 5 bases at V and 13 bases at J, leaving 6 bases unmatched. The CDR3 sequence is 12 residues long. CDR3 protein: CASSPGTGRQFF. CDR3 nucleotides: TGTGCCAGCAGCCCCGGGACAGGGAGACAGTTCTTC. Together with reference TRBV7-9 and TRBJ2-1, the CDR3 gives the full variable domain: DTGVSQNPRHKITKRGQNVTFRCDPISEHNRLYWYRQTLGQGPEFLTYFQNEAQLEKSRLLSDRFSAERPKGSFSTLEIQRTEQGDSAMYLCASSPGTGRQFFGPGTRLTVL.

The rearrangement uses TRBV12-3 or TRBV12-4 and TRBJ1-4; D remains ambiguous. V was pared by 4 bases and J by 8 bases, with 11 bases between. This CDR3 has 13 amino acids. The CDR3 loop reads CASSSTGWEKLFF. The CDR3 DNA reads as TGTGCCAGCAGTTCGACGGGGTGGGAAAAACTGTTTTTT.

This clonotype was observed a handful of times. The rearrangement links TRBV10-3 to TRBJ2-7; TRBD2 matches at 9 bases. J lost 5 bases, V lost 0 bases, and 8 bases had no gene match. From germline, CDR1 is ENHRY and CDR2 SYGVKD. This CDR3 has 16 residues. CDR3 in DNA: TGTGCCATCAGTGAGTCCGGAGCGGGAGGCCCCAACGAGCAGTACTTC. Translating it yields CAISESGAGGPNEQYF.

The chain combines TRBV5-1 with TRBJ2-3, with TRBD1 as a possible D gene (6 bases). This CDR3 has 17 amino acids. V lost 3 bases, J lost 3 bases, and 20 bases lay in between. Germline V CDR1 and CDR2: SGHRS, YFSETQ. CDR3 sequence (DNA): TGCGCCAGCAGCTCCTTACCCCGGACAGCAGCTACAGATACGCAGTATTTT. The encoded protein is CASSSLPRTAATDTQYF.

This clonotype was observed a handful of times. This rearrangement joins TRBV5-1 to TRBJ2-3, with D perhaps TRBD2 (5 bases). V dropped 0 bases and J dropped 3 bases, with 14 bases sitting between them. The CDR3 totals 16 residues. CDR1 is SGHRS and CDR2 is YFSETQ in the germline V gene. CDR3 amino acids: CASSLGARRGTDTQYF. Written as DNA, the CDR3 is TGCGCCAGCAGCTTGGGGGCACGTCGGGGAACAGATACGCAGTATTTT.

This clonotype was detected many times. The V call is TRBV5-1, the J call TRBJ2-3; D gene ambiguous. V lost 2 bases and J 2 bases, leaving 9 bases between the germline ends. Looked up from germline, CDR1 is SGHRS and CDR2 is YFSETQ. The CDR3 consists of 14 residues. This CDR3 reads CASSLGQDTDTQYF. CDR3 nucleotides: TGCGCCAGCAGCTTAGGTCAAGACACAGATACGCAGTATTTT.

In this sample, this clonotype turned up once. The chain combines TRBV7-9 with TRBJ1-4, with unresolved D. CDR1 SEHNR and CDR2 FQNEAQ come from the germline V gene (reference sequence). CDR3 size: 12 residues. Trimming shortened V by 4 bases and J by 3 bases, and 3 bases separated the two germline ends. CDR3 amino acids: CASSSSNEKLFF. CDR3 nucleotides: TGTGCCAGCAGCTCTTCTAATGAAAAACTGTTTTTT.

The V and J genes are TRBV20-1 and TRBJ2-7, with D maybe TRBD2 (6 bases). The CDR3 contains 14 residues. Between the trimmed V and J ends, which lost 3 bases and 2 bases, there was a span of 14 bases. The germline V gene has CDR1 DFQATT and CDR2 SNEGSKA (reference sequence). The CDR3 DNA follows: TGCAGTGCTAGCACGGCGGGATCGACCTACGAGCAGTACTTC. Protein sequence: CSASTAGSTYEQYF.

The chain has TRBV9 and TRBJ2-5; D unclear. The V end lost 4 bases, the J end lost 1 base, and 8 bases lay between the germline ends. CDR1 is SGDLS and CDR2 is YYNGEE in the germline V gene. CDR3 length equals 13 residues. The CDR3 loop reads CASSPSSQETQYF. As DNA, the CDR3 is TGTGCCAGCAGCCCGAGCAGCCAAGAGACCCAGTACTTC.

The chain joins TRBV7-9 to TRBJ1-2; D is uncertain. CDR1 is SEHNR and CDR2 is FQNEAQ in the germline V gene (reference sequence). The V end was cut by 7 bases, the J end by 6 bases, with 15 bases between. The CDR3 spans 13 residues. The CDR3 loop reads CASIDGEGDGYTF. The CDR3 nucleotides read TGTGCCAGCATCGACGGCGAGGGAGATGGCTACACCTTC.

This clonotype was counted a few times. J is TRBJ2-6 and V is TRBV6-5, with 7 bases that match TRBD1. CDR1 and CDR2 (germline): MNHEY, SVGAGI. The trim removed 4 bases at V and 2 bases at J, leaving 11 bases unmatched. CDR3 size: 18 residues. The CDR3 reads CASSSFKGGGPGANVLTF. Written as DNA, the CDR3 is TGTGCCAGCAGTTCATTCAAAGGGGGCGGACCTGGGGCCAACGTCCTGACTTTC.

This clonotype has only a few counts. The rearrangement uses TRBV2 and TRBJ2-5; TRBD2 matches at 9 bases. With 1 base clipped from V and 0 bases from J, the junction kept 3 bases outside the gene matches. The CDR3 is made up of 16 amino acids. The germline V gene encodes CDR1 SNHLY and CDR2 FYNNEI. The CDR3 bases are TGTGCCAGCAGTGAAGGGACTAGCGACAACCAAGAGACCCAGTACTTC. Amino acid sequence: CASSEGTSDNQETQYF.

Only a few counts were recorded for this clonotype. This sequence joins TRBV20-1 and TRBJ2-5; either TRBD1 or TRBD2 may fit D (5 bases each). This CDR3 is built from 11 residues. The V end was cut by 7 bases, the J end by 7 bases, with 13 bases between. CDR1 is DFQATT and CDR2 is SNEGSKA in the germline V gene (reference sequence). The CDR3 nucleotides read TGCAGTGTTAGGGGCCGGGGGACCCAGTACTTC. Translating it yields CSVRGRGTQYF.

The genes are TRBV20-1 and TRBJ2-5; TRBD2 agrees at 10 bases. Germline V gives CDR1 DFQATT, CDR2 SNEGSKA (reference sequence). The CDR3 has 16 amino acids. J gave up 5 bases and V 0 bases, and 9 bases lay outside the gene matches. The CDR3 DNA sequence: TGCAGTGCTAGAGATGTGGAGCGGGGGGGCGGGGAGACCCAGTACTTC. Translation gives CSARDVERGGGETQYF.

This clonotype was counted between two and nine times. The chain carries TRBV10-3 and TRBJ2-5, with 9 positions matching TRBD1. The tail of the sequence fits TRBJ2-7 better, so the J call may be wrong. The CDR3 consists of 17 residues. The V gene's germline CDR1 is ENHRY and CDR2 SYGVKD. The CDR3: CAISELMPGQGFNEQYF. The CDR3 coding sequence is TGTGCCATCAGTGAGTTGATGCCGGGACAGGGATTCAACGAGCAGTACTTC.

The V and J genes are TRBV5-5 and TRBJ1-2, with D unclear. The CDR3 contains 13 residues. The germline V gene has CDR1 SGHKS and CDR2 YYEKEE (reference sequence). The V and J ends lost 4 bases and 3 bases respectively, with 10 bases between them. The CDR3 protein is CASSKEADYGYTF. The CDR3 DNA reads as TGTGCCAGCAGCAAGGAGGCGGACTATGGCTACACCTTC.

V and J are TRBV20-1 and TRBJ2-3; tentative D call: TRBD2 (5 bases). Trimming pared 0 bases from V and 3 bases from J, leaving 13 bases between. CDR1 is DFQATT, CDR2 SNEGSKA, per germline (reference sequence). This CDR3 comprises 15 residues. The CDR3: CSARDGSDLTDTQYF. The CDR3 DNA sequence: TGCAGTGCTAGAGATGGGAGCGACCTAACAGATACGCAGTATTTT.

The V gene is TRBV29-1, the J gene TRBJ1-4; the D gene is possibly TRBD1 (5 bases). Trimming shortened V by 4 bases and J by 4 bases, and 10 bases separated the two germline ends. The germline gives CDR1 SQVTM, CDR2 ANQGSEA. The CDR3 is 13 amino acids. The chain's CDR3 is CSVGRGGNEKLFF. CDR3 DNA: TGCAGCGTTGGGAGGGGAGGTAATGAAAAACTGTTTTTT.